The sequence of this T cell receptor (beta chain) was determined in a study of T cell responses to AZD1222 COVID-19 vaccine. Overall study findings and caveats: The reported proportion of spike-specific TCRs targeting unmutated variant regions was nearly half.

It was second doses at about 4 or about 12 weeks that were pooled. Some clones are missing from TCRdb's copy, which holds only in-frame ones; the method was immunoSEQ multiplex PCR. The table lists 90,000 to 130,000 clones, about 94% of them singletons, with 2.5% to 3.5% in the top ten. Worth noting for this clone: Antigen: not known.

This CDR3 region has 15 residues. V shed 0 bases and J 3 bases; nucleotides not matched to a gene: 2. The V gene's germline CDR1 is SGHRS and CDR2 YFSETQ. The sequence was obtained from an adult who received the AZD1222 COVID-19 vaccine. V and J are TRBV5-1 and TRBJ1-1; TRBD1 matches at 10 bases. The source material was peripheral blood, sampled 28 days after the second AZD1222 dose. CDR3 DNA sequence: TGCGCCAGCAGCTTGGAAGGGACAGGGGACACTGAAGCTTTCTTT. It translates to CASSLEGTGDTEAFF.